This T cell receptor (beta chain) stems from a study of T cell repertoires in cytomegalovirus infection. For the study at large: Shared public TCR beta signatures pointed to both CMV infection and a matching HLA type.

Trimming took 1 base from V and 6 from J; bases not matched to a gene: 5. Germline values: CDR1 SGHVS, CDR2 FNYEAQ. The CDR3 has 14 residues. In this sample, this clonotype turned up many times. Its antigen is undetermined. General study results and limits: Cumulative public TCR beta family frequency identified CMV carriers with the relevant HLA. Ex vivo, HLA-C-restricted CMV-specific TCR beta clonotypes prevailed over the rest of the response.

TCRdb called the reads again in MiXCR, with one record for every CDR3 protein. The repertoire includes over 200,000 distinct CDR3 sequences, approximately 13% of them detected once, and around 8.1% sits in the top ten. The chain uses TRBV7-6 and TRBJ2-7, with 8 bases aligning to TRBD1. Sample: PBMCs. This TCR came from a human donor in good health (CMV status not recorded). Some clones in this sample may be carry-over from other donors' samples. The CDR3, as DNA: TGTGCCAGCAGCTTAGGATCCAGGGGGCGCGAGCAGTACTTC. Translating gives CASSLGSRGREQYF.